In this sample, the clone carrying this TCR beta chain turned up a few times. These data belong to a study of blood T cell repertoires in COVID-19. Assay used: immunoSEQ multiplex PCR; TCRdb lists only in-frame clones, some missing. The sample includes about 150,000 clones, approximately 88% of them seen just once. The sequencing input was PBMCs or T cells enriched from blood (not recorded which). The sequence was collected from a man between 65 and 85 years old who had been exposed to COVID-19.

DNA for the CDR3: TGTGCCAGCAGTTTATATTCCCCAGGGGGCCCTAGGTACTATGGCTACACCTTC. It specifies CASSLYSPGGPRYYGYTF. This chain uses TRBV28 with TRBJ1-2, with TRBD1 matching over 8 bases. CDR3 size: 18 residues. Trimming took 1 base from V and 3 from J; bases not matched to a gene: 13. Germline V gene sequence: CDR1 MDHEN, CDR2 SYDVKM.